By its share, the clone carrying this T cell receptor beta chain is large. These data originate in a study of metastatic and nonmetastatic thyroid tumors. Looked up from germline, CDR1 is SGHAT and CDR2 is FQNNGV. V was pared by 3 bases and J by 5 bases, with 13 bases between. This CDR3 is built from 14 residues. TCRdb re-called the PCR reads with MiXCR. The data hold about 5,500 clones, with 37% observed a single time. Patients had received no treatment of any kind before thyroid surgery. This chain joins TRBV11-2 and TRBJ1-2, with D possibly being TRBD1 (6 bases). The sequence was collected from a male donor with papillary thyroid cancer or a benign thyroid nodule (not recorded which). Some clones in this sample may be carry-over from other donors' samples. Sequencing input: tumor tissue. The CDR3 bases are TGTGCCAGCAGCTTCGTAGCGGGACAATATGGCTACACCTTC. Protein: CASSFVAGQYGYTF.